This entry lists 27 T cell receptor beta chains sequenced from one sample in a study of T cell responses to AZD1222 COVID-19 vaccine. Produced via immunoSEQ multiplex PCR; TCRdb's table is partial and in-frame only. Among over 130,000 clones, about 90% were seen once, and the ten largest hold about 7.5%. This specimen was peripheral blood, taken 28 days after the second dose of the MenACWY control vaccine. The origin of the receptors is an adult who received the MenACWY meningococcal vaccine as a control.

The J gene is TRBJ1-6, the V gene TRBV6-6, with 7 bases aligning to TRBD1. V was clipped by 5 bases and J by 7 bases; unmatched bases: 8. The CDR3 is 15 residues long. The germline gives CDR1 MNHNY, CDR2 SVGAGI (reference sequence). The CDR3 DNA follows: TGTGCCAGCAGTCCGCCAGGGGGTGTAAATTCACCCCTCCACTTT. Amino acid sequence: CASSPPGGVNSPLHF.

The J gene is TRBJ2-7, the V gene TRBV11-2, with 7 positions matching TRBD2. In germline, CDR1 is SGHAT, CDR2 FQNNGV. V shed 5 bases and J 4 bases; nucleotides not matched to a gene: 2. The CDR3 has 12 residues. DNA for the CDR3: TGTGCCAGCAGCCCACTAGCGTACGAGCAGTACTTC. Translating gives CASSPLAYEQYF.

This clone was detected once. The chain joins TRBV1 to TRBJ2-3; TRBD2, the D gene given by the table, was not confirmed from the DNA. TRBV1 is a listed pseudogene. CDR3 size: 16 residues. DNA of the CDR3: TGCACCAGCAGCCAAGGGGCGGGGGGTTGGACAGATACGCAGTATTTT. Its protein is CTSSQGAGGWTDTQYF.

This chain connects TRBV5-1 to TRBJ2-7, with 7 nucleotides matching TRBD2. The V and J ends lost 0 bases and 2 bases, in that order; junction bases with no gene match: 5. CDR1 is SGHRS, CDR2 YFSETQ, per germline. The CDR3 length is 15 residues. The CDR3 DNA reads TGCGCCAGCAGCTTGGGGCCTAGCGGTCCCTACGAGCAGTACTTC. The encoded protein is CASSLGPSGPYEQYF.

The chain employs TRBV7-2 and TRBJ1-5; no firm D call. The CDR3 is made up of 16 amino acids. The germline gives CDR1 SGHTA, CDR2 FQGNSA. Trimming pared 5 bases from V and 5 bases from J, leaving 19 bases between. The CDR3 DNA is TGTGCCAGCAGCCCCCAACCAATGGAGTCCTATCAGCCCCAGCATTTT. Translated, it gives CASSPQPMESYQPQHF.

A remark on this clone: The junction departs from the called germline gene at one end, perhaps through a read error. The chain has TRBV7-9 and TRBJ1-2; D might be TRBD1 (5 bases). The CDR3 runs 15 residues. Per germline, CDR1 SEHNR and CDR2 FQNEAQ (reference sequence). CDR3 DNA: TGTGCCAGCAGCCTAGCTGGCAGGGAAAACTATGGCTACACCTTC. Amino acids: CASSLAGRENYGYTF.

This clone was counted once. The J gene is TRBJ1-5, the V gene TRBV28; 7 bases fit TRBD1. Germline loops: CDR1 MDHEN, CDR2 SYDVKM. The J segment lost 9 bases and the V segment lost 6 bases, leaving 14 bases of the junction unmatched. The CDR3 is 15 amino acids. The CDR3 DNA is TGTGCCAGCAGATGGGACAGCGTTCGATCTAGGCCCCAGCATTTT. This encodes CASRWDSVRSRPQHF.

The rearrangement links TRBV28 to TRBJ1-3, with TRBD1 as a possible D gene (5 bases). Trimming removed 6 bases from V and 0 bases from J, with 6 bases in between. The CDR3 runs 13 residues. Germline loops: CDR1 MDHEN, CDR2 SYDVKM. This chain's CDR3 is CASRDNSGNTIYF. The CDR3 nucleotides are TGTGCCAGCAGGGACAACTCTGGAAACACCATATATTTT.

This chain joins TRBV11-1 and TRBJ2-7, with TRBD1 as a possible D gene (5 bases). V was clipped by 5 bases and J by 4 bases, with 18 bases between them. This CDR3 comprises 15 residues. The V gene's germline CDR1 is SGHAT and CDR2 FQDESV (reference sequence). The CDR3 DNA is TGTGCCAGCAGCCTCGGGCCAGAGCACAGGTACGAGCAGTACTTC. Its translation: CASSLGPEHRYEQYF.

The chain carries TRBV3-1 (or the pseudogene TRBV3-2) and TRBJ1-1, with a possible D match to TRBD1 (5 bases). Trimming removed 2 bases from V and 0 bases from J, with 7 bases in between. The CDR3 extends over 14 amino acids. Germline V gene lookup returns CDR1 LGHDT and CDR2 YNNKEL (reference sequence). This CDR3 reads CASSQQGLNTEAFF. The CDR3, as DNA: TGTGCCAGCAGCCAACAGGGTCTGAACACTGAAGCTTTCTTT.

A single count supports this clone. J is TRBJ1-5 and V is TRBV30; maybe TRBD1 (5 bases). Trimming stripped 1 base from V and 0 bases from J, with 10 bases between. The germline V gene encodes CDR1 GTSNPN and CDR2 SVGIG (reference sequence). The CDR3 spans 15 residues. The CDR3 DNA sequence: TGTGCCTGGAGTGATGGGGGTCGTAGCAATCAGCCCCAGCATTTT. Translation gives CAWSDGGRSNQPQHF. The variable domain in full, completed from reference TRBV30 and TRBJ1-5, reads SQTIHQWPATLVQPVGSPLSLECTVEGTSNPNLYWYRQAAGRGLQLLFYSVGIGQISSEVPQNLSASRPQDRQFILSSKKLLLSDSGFYLCAWSDGGRSNQPQHFGDGTRLSIL.

The chain employs TRBV27 and TRBJ2-1; D gene uncertain. Per the germline V gene, CDR1 is MNHEY and CDR2 is SMNVEV (reference sequence). The CDR3 is 15 residues long. V was shortened by 3 bases and J by 0 bases, with 9 bases between the two germline ends. This chain's CDR3 is CASSFYSSSYNEQFF. CDR3 nucleotides: TGTGCCAGCAGTTTCTACTCTAGCTCCTACAATGAGCAGTTCTTC.

To note about this clone: Within the sample, other DNA sequences also encode this same CDR3. The V gene is TRBV12-3 or TRBV12-4, the J gene TRBJ1-2; tentative D call: TRBD1 (5 bases). The V end was cut by 6 bases, the J end by 2 bases, with 10 bases between. This CDR3 has 13 amino acids. Here the CDR3 DNA reads TGTGCCAGCAGCTTACAGGAAAACTATGGCTACACCTTC. Its translation: CASSLQENYGYTF.

The rearrangement links TRBV11-3 to TRBJ2-1; 7 bases line up with TRBD2. There are 15 residues in the CDR3. Unmatched junction bases numbered 8, after V lost 2 bases and J lost 7 bases. Per germline, CDR1 SGHNT and CDR2 YENEEA. The chain's CDR3 is CASSLSLSGSNEQFF. The CDR3 DNA reads TGTGCCAGCAGCTTATCCCTTAGCGGGTCGAATGAGCAGTTCTTC. Variable domain in full (rest from reference TRBV11-3 and TRBJ2-1): EAGVVQSPRYKIIEKKQPVAFWCNPISGHNTLYWYLQNLGQGPELLIRYENEEAVDDSQLPKDRFSAERLKGVDSTLKIQPAELGDSAVYLCASSLSLSGSNEQFFGPGTRLTVL.

This clone was detected once. J is TRBJ2-5 and V is TRBV7-2; 11 bases match TRBD1. The CDR3 sequence is 16 residues long. Germline CDR1 and CDR2: SGHTA and FQGNSA. After removal of 5 bases from V and 2 bases from J, the junction contained 7 bases not matched to a gene. CDR3 nucleotide sequence: TGTGCCAGCAGCCTCACGCGGGACAGGGGGCAAGAGACCCAGTACTTC. Translating it yields CASSLTRDRGQETQYF. Variable domain in full (rest from reference TRBV7-2 and TRBJ2-5): GAGVSQSPSNKVTEKGKDVELRCDPISGHTALYWYRQSLGQGLEFLIYFQGNSAPDKSGLPSDRFSAERTGGSVSTLTIQRTQQEDSAVYLCASSLTRDRGQETQYFGPGTRLLVL.

This clone came up a few times. The junction differs from germline at one of its ends, possibly a read error. The chain carries TRBV7-2 and TRBJ2-3; D call uncertain. The germline V gene has CDR1 SGHTA and CDR2 FQGNSA. This CDR3 has 12 residues. The CDR3 protein is CASSLYGDRQYF. The CDR3 DNA sequence: TGTGCCAGCAGCTTATATGGGGATAGGCAGTATTTT.

This clone was detected once. This chain links TRBV28 with TRBJ1-3; D is uncertain. The length of the CDR3 is 14 residues. Looked up from germline, CDR1 is MDHEN and CDR2 is SYDVKM. V lost 2 bases and J 13 bases, leaving 18 bases between the germline ends. The CDR3: CASSLVTDPTPIYF. CDR3 sequence (DNA): TGTGCCAGCAGTTTAGTTACAGATCCCACCCCGATATATTTT.

The V gene is TRBV5-8, the J gene TRBJ1-2, with D perhaps TRBD1 (6 bases). Deletions cut 0 bases from V and 7 bases from J, with 13 bases between. Germline V gene lookup returns CDR1 SGHTS and CDR2 YDEGEE. This CDR3 is 14 amino acids long. The CDR3 is CASSLGQAGGGYTF. The CDR3 DNA follows: TGTGCCAGCAGCTTGGGACAGGCTGGTGGTGGCTACACCTTC.

V and J are TRBV21-1 and TRBJ1-6; the tabulated D call, TRBD1, remains unverified against the DNA. TRBV21-1 is reported as a pseudogene. The CDR3 loop spans 14 amino acids. The CDR3 here is CASSTGDNNSPLHF. CDR3 DNA sequence: TGTGCCAGCAGCACAGGGGATAACAATTCACCCCTCCACTTT.

The rearrangement joins TRBV11-2 to TRBJ2-1, with 7 bases that match TRBD2. Trimming at V came to 1 base and at J to 5 bases, leaving 5 bases not matched to a gene. The CDR3 contains 15 residues. CDR1 is SGHAT, CDR2 FQNNGV, per germline. As DNA, the CDR3 is TGTGCCAGCAGCTTAGGGCTAGCGGTCAACAATGAGCAGTTCTTC. Translation gives CASSLGLAVNNEQFF.

This clone came up once. The chain combines TRBV9 with TRBJ1-4; 7 bases match TRBD1. Per germline, CDR1 SGDLS and CDR2 YYNGEE. Unmatched junction bases numbered 13, after V lost 3 bases and J lost 8 bases. CDR3 length equals 16 residues. This CDR3 reads CASSARQGSGNEKLFF. Written as DNA, the CDR3 is TGTGCCAGCAGCGCCCGACAGGGATCAGGGAACGAAAAACTGTTTTTT.

The gene calls are TRBV30 and TRBJ2-3; the match to TRBD1 covers 7 bases. V lost 5 bases, J lost 4 bases, and 3 bases stayed unmatched. Germline-derived CDR1 and CDR2 are GTSNPN and SVGIG (reference sequence). The CDR3 runs 12 residues. CDR3 sequence (DNA): TGTGCCTGGTCAACAGGGGCAGATACGCAGTATTTT. Its translation: CAWSTGADTQYF.

V and J are TRBV12-3 or TRBV12-4 and TRBJ2-3; tentatively, D is TRBD2 (6 bases). V was trimmed by 5 bases and J by 11 bases, leaving 14 bases between them. The CDR3 loop spans 12 amino acids. Here the CDR3 DNA reads TGTGCCAGCAGTACCGGGACTCCGATGCAGTATTTT. Its protein product is CASSTGTPMQYF.

This clone was found once. V is TRBV9 and J is TRBJ2-1, with D possibly matching TRBD1 (5 bases). Germline V gives CDR1 SGDLS, CDR2 YYNGEE. The CDR3 runs to 14 residues. Trimming cost V 4 bases and J 6 bases, with 14 bases left between them. CDR3 sequence: CASSPTGALNEQFF. The CDR3 DNA reads as TGTGCCAGCAGCCCAACAGGCGCTCTCAATGAGCAGTTCTTC.

This sequence joins TRBV6-1 and TRBJ2-1, with 9 bases matching TRBD2. The CDR3 has 17 residues. The V and J ends lost 2 bases and 9 bases, in that order; junction bases with no gene match: 14. Germline lookup yields CDR1 MNHNS and CDR2 SASEGT. The CDR3 nucleotides read TGTGCCAGCAGTGAATCCGGGACTAGCAGGTTTTTGGTTGAGCAGTTCTTC. This sequence encodes CASSESGTSRFLVEQFF.

The CDR3 nucleotides are TGCGCCAGCAGGAGGACAGGGCCGAACAATGAGCAGTTCTTC. It yields the protein CASRRTGPNNEQFF. This rearrangement joins TRBV5-1 to TRBJ2-1; 8 bases agree with TRBD1. J lost 5 bases, V lost 5 bases, and 6 bases had no gene match. The germline CDR1 and CDR2 sequences are SGHRS and YFSETQ. The CDR3 is 14 residues long.

The gene calls are TRBV7-2 and TRBJ1-4, with D perhaps TRBD1 (6 bases). The germline V gene has CDR1 SGHTA and CDR2 FQGNSA. This CDR3 spans 16 amino acids. Deletions cut 5 bases from V and 8 bases from J, with 21 bases between. The CDR3 DNA reads as TGTGCCAGCAGCCCCAGAGGGGGGTCGCTCGAGGAAAAACTGTTTTTT. Translating it yields CASSPRGGSLEEKLFF. Complete variable domain (other parts from reference TRBV7-2 and TRBJ1-4): GAGVSQSPSNKVTEKGKDVELRCDPISGHTALYWYRQSLGQGLEFLIYFQGNSAPDKSGLPSDRFSAERTGGSVSTLTIQRTQQEDSAVYLCASSPRGGSLEEKLFFGSGTQLSVL.